This T cell receptor (beta chain) emerged from a study of control samples from healthy donors and cancer patients. The CDR3 has 13 amino acids. V dropped 7 bases and J dropped 0 bases, with 4 bases sitting between them. Repertoires were generated with immunoSEQ multiplex PCR, while TCRdb's copy carries only in-frame clones and drops some. The sample lists over 150,000 clones, about 95% occurring once. This sequence joins TRBV12-3 or TRBV12-4 and TRBJ1-6; unclear D gene. Sequenced sample: PBMCs. The receptor comes from a man in his sixties with colorectal cancer. The CDR3 protein is CASKGSYNSPLHF. The CDR3 DNA follows: TGTGCCAGCAAGGGCTCCTATAATTCACCCCTCCACTTT.